This TCR beta chain comes out of a study of T cell changes during pregnancy in multiple sclerosis. The CDR3 contains 15 residues. The junction had 12 bases not matched to a gene; V was cut back by 7 bases and J by 6 bases. CDR1 is MNHEY, CDR2 SVGAGI, per germline. Clones were read by immunoSEQ multiplex PCR, and TCRdb kept only the in-frame ones, dropping some. The repertoire holds 70,000 to 75,000 clones, around 92% seen once, with about 2.2% in the top ten. V gene TRBV6-5 combines with J gene TRBJ2-1; 7 bases map to TRBD2. This sequence was found in a female donor with multiple sclerosis, enrolled in a pregnancy study. Sequencing was performed on peripheral blood, taken before pregnancy. The CDR3 here is CASKRTSDYFNEQFF. The CDR3 DNA follows: TGTGCCAGCAAAAGAACTAGCGACTATTTCAATGAGCAGTTCTTC.